This T cell receptor beta chain comes out of a study of CD8+ T cells in alopecia areata. As regards this clone: Its antigen is not identified.

V was cut by 6 bases and J by 2 bases, with 14 bases left in between. The V gene's germline CDR1 is SGHDT and CDR2 YYEEEE. CDR3 length: 15 amino acids. Indicated treatment: oral pan-JAK inhibitor, 5-10 mg twice daily. Overall study findings and caveats: Mice showed clearer TCR sharing than patients did, a gap that was possibly HLA-related.

In each case, RNA was isolated and then reverse transcribed into cDNA as the sequencing template. Sequenced by immunoSEQ multiplex PCR; TCRdb stores in-frame clones only, minus some. This table holds about 260,000 clones, over 45% found once. Sequenced here: CD4+ T cells sorted from blood, sampled at roughly week 52, from a patient treated with tofacitinib. The receptor was derived from a human donor with alopecia areata. The genes are TRBV5-6 and TRBJ2-2; D ambiguous. DNA of the CDR3: TGTGCCAGCACCAAGCCGCCGGTTAACACCGGGGAGCTGTTTTTT. Residues: CASTKPPVNTGELFF.